This entry lists 8 T cell receptor beta chains sequenced from one sample in a study of T cell responses to AZD1222 COVID-19 vaccine. The protocol was immunoSEQ multiplex PCR, while the TCRdb copy is restricted to in-frame clones and leaves out a portion. Of about 150,000 clones detected, more than 90% appear once; the ten largest clones hold about 20%. The specimen comprised peripheral blood, sampled on day 0 of AZD1222 vaccination. The receptor source for this set is an adult in good health.

This CDR3 is CASSSRLAGAPGDEQFF. The CDR3 nucleotides are TGTGCCAGCAGCTCACGACTAGCGGGGGCCCCGGGGGATGAGCAGTTCTTC. V and J are TRBV7-8 and TRBJ2-1, with 12 bases lining up with TRBD2. J lost 8 bases, V lost 4 bases, and 12 bases had no gene match. CDR1 and CDR2 (germline): SGHVS, FQNEAQ. This CDR3 has 17 residues.

This chain connects TRBV5-4 to TRBJ2-3, with TRBD1 as a possible D gene (5 bases). The germline gives CDR1 SGHNT, CDR2 YYREEE (reference sequence). The V and J ends lost 3 bases and 1 base respectively, with 12 bases between them. CDR3 length: 15 amino acids. The CDR3 reads CASSSQGVGTDTQYF. In nucleotides, the CDR3 is TGTGCCAGCAGCTCCCAGGGCGTCGGCACAGATACGCAGTATTTT.

This clone has just one count. The chain couples TRBV19 to TRBJ1-2; 7 nucleotides line up with TRBD1. This CDR3 spans 12 amino acids. Germline V gene sequence: CDR1 LNHDA, CDR2 SQIVND (reference sequence). J was trimmed by 4 bases and V by 10 bases; bases with no gene match: 6. The CDR3 DNA sequence: TGTGCCACCTGGGACAGCTCCTATGGCTACACCTTC. The encoded protein is CATWDSSYGYTF.

V is TRBV29-1 and J is TRBJ2-1; TRBD2 matches 11 bases. After removal of 5 bases from V and 3 bases from J, the junction contained 3 bases not matched to a gene. The CDR3 is made up of 14 amino acids. CDR1 is SQVTM and CDR2 is ANQGSEA in the germline V gene. The DNA of the CDR3 is TGCAGCGTTTTGACTAGCGGGAACTACAATGAGCAGTTCTTC. Translated: CSVLTSGNYNEQFF.

This sequence joins TRBV7-6 and TRBJ2-3; D is perhaps TRBD1 (6 bases). The CDR3 runs 17 residues. Germline V gives CDR1 SGHVS, CDR2 FNYEAQ. Trimming stripped 5 bases from V and 1 base from J, with 19 bases between. CDR3 amino acids: CASSHSGADLRTDTQYF. The CDR3 DNA reads TGTGCCAGCAGCCACTCAGGGGCGGATCTTCGCACAGATACGCAGTATTTT.

Notes on this clone: A much larger clone sits a single nucleotide away, making a read error possible. The chain couples TRBV12-3 or TRBV12-4 to TRBJ1-6, with D perhaps matching TRBD1 (5 bases). Trimming cost V 5 bases and J 6 bases, with 5 bases left between them. CDR3 length: 12 residues. CDR3 loop: CASSQGNSPLHF. The CDR3 bases are TGTGCCAGCAGTCAGGGTAATTCACCCCTCCACTTT.

This clone was picked up one time. The chain joins TRBV11-2 to TRBJ1-2, with D tentatively TRBD1 (5 bases). V lost 1 base, J lost 7 bases, and 13 bases lay in between. This CDR3 has 14 amino acids. CDR1 is SGHAT and CDR2 is FQNNGV in the germline V gene. CDR3 nucleotides: TGTGCCAGCAGCTTAGGACTGCAGGGTAGTGGCTACACCTTC. It yields the protein CASSLGLQGSGYTF. Using reference TRBV11-2 and TRBJ1-2 for the parts outside the CDR3, the full variable domain is EAGVAQSPRYKIIEKRQSVAFWCNPISGHATLYWYQQILGQGPKLLIQFQNNGVVDDSQLPKDRFSAERLKGVDSTLKIQPAKLEDSAVYLCASSLGLQGSGYTFGSGTRLTVV.

Concerning this clone: The sample carries other DNA sequences with the same CDR3. The chain is built from TRBV27 and TRBJ1-5, with no clear D. Germline CDR1 MNHEY, CDR2 SMNVEV (reference sequence). This CDR3 has 14 amino acids. Trimming stripped 5 bases from V and 0 bases from J, with 8 bases between. CDR3 coding DNA: TGTGCCAGCAGTCCCTGGGGTAGCAATCAGCCCCAGCATTTT. This sequence encodes CASSPWGSNQPQHF.